Below, 30 T cell receptor beta chains from the same sample are listed, as sequenced in a study of cytomegalovirus exposure and HLA in healthy donors. Generated by immunoSEQ multiplex PCR, the TCRdb table keeps only in-frame clones and is missing some. The sample lists 200,000 to 300,000 clones, approximately 87% occurring once. Sequencing was performed on PBMCs. These receptor sequences come from a man younger than 35 in good health and CMV-seronegative.

The chain joins TRBV9 to TRBJ2-1; 14 bases are shared with TRBD2. The V gene's germline CDR1 is SGDLS and CDR2 YYNGEE. The CDR3 has 16 amino acids. V gave up 4 bases and J gave up 6 bases; unmatched junction bases: 6. CDR3 region: CASSPTGLAGVNEQFF. As DNA, the CDR3 is TGTGCCAGCAGCCCTACGGGACTAGCGGGAGTCAATGAGCAGTTCTTC.

Here the CDR3 DNA reads TGTGCCACCAGCAGAGATCCGAGTTTACAAGAGACCCAGTACTTC. It translates to CATSRDPSLQETQYF. This chain uses TRBV15 with TRBJ2-5; D is unclear. V lost 0 bases and J 2 bases, leaving 10 bases between the germline ends. The CDR3 sequence is 15 residues long. Germline V gene lookup returns CDR1 LNHNV and CDR2 YYDKDF (reference sequence).

J is TRBJ2-7 and V is TRBV4-2; 13 bases fit TRBD2. This CDR3 is 16 amino acids long. CDR1 is LGHNA, CDR2 YNFKEQ, per germline. V lost 6 bases and J lost 5; bases outside the gene matches: 10. The CDR3 region is CASSHLYGLAGDEQYF. The CDR3, as DNA: TGTGCCAGCAGTCACCTATACGGACTAGCGGGAGACGAGCAGTACTTC.

This rearrangement joins TRBV7-8 to TRBJ2-7; TRBD1 might be the D (6 bases). This CDR3 has 13 residues. Germline loops: CDR1 SGHVS, CDR2 FQNEAQ. V lost 2 bases to trimming and J lost 4 bases, with 9 bases between them. The CDR3 loop reads CASSLQGPYEQYF. In nucleotides, the CDR3 is TGTGCCAGCAGCTTACAGGGGCCATACGAGCAGTACTTC.

CDR3 amino acids: CASSPWGDQPQHF. The CDR3 nucleotides read TGTGCCAGCAGCCCCTGGGGGGATCAGCCCCAGCATTTT. The chain couples TRBV7-2 to TRBJ1-5, with D possibly being TRBD1 (5 bases). Trimming took 5 bases from V and 5 from J, leaving 10 bases between them. In germline, CDR1 is SGHTA, CDR2 FQGNSA. The CDR3 length is 13 residues.

This chain links TRBV19 with TRBJ2-4, with TRBD1 matching over 11 bases. Trimming at V came to 5 bases and at J to 0 bases, leaving 12 bases not matched to a gene. Germline values: CDR1 LNHDA, CDR2 SQIVND (reference sequence). This CDR3 region has 19 residues. The CDR3 bases are TGTGCCAGTAGTGACTATATTGGACAGGGGGCTTTAGCCAAAAACATTCAGTACTTC. Protein: CASSDYIGQGALAKNIQYF.

The V gene is TRBV7-2, the J gene TRBJ2-5, with 10 nucleotides matching TRBD2. The junction had 6 bases not matched to a gene; V was cut back by 3 bases and J by 5 bases. This CDR3 spans 15 amino acids. Germline V CDR1 and CDR2: SGHTA, FQGNSA. In DNA, the CDR3 is TGTGCCAGCAGCTTTGATAGCGGGGGGCAGGAGACCCAGTACTTC. Translation gives CASSFDSGGQETQYF.

J is TRBJ2-7 and V is TRBV28; weak D call: TRBD1 (6 bases). The CDR3 is 15 amino acids. Per the germline V gene, CDR1 is MDHEN and CDR2 is SYDVKM. V was pared by 6 bases and J by 6 bases, with 21 bases between. CDR3 in amino acids: CASRLNRAPEGEQYF. The CDR3 coding sequence is TGTGCCAGCAGACTCAACAGGGCCCCAGAGGGCGAGCAGTACTTC. Full variable domain (remainder filled in from reference TRBV28 and TRBJ2-7): DVKVTQSSRYLVKRTGEKVFLECVQDMDHENMFWYRQDPGLGLRLIYFSYDVKMKEKGDIPEGYSVSREKKERFSLILESASTNQTSMYLCASRLNRAPEGEQYFGPGTRLTVT.

This chain uses TRBV5-1 with TRBJ2-5; D perhaps matches TRBD1 (5 bases). Trimming stripped 1 base from V and 1 base from J, with 11 bases between. The CDR3 is made up of 15 amino acids. Germline V gene data show CDR1 as SGHRS and CDR2 as YFSETQ. CDR3: CASSLRQGPQETQYF. The DNA of the CDR3 is TGCGCCAGCAGCTTGCGGCAGGGTCCCCAAGAGACCCAGTACTTC. Using reference TRBV5-1 and TRBJ2-5 for the parts outside the CDR3, the full variable domain is KAGVTQTPRYLIKTRGQQVTLSCSPISGHRSVSWYQQTPGQGLQFLFEYFSETQRNKGNFPGRFSGRQFSNSRSEMNVSTLELGDSALYLCASSLRQGPQETQYFGPGTRLLVL.

This chain uses TRBV4-3 with TRBJ2-3, with TRBD2 identical over 9 bases. CDR3 size: 15 residues. CDR1 LGHNA and CDR2 YSLEER come from the germline V gene. J gave up 2 bases and V 4 bases, and 4 bases lay outside the gene matches. CDR3 amino acids: CASSRGTSNTDTQYF. The CDR3, as DNA: TGCGCCAGCAGCCGTGGGACTAGCAACACAGATACGCAGTATTTT.

The rearrangement links TRBV2 to TRBJ2-3; the D is unclear. The germline CDR1 and CDR2 sequences are SNHLY and FYNNEI. The CDR3 totals 16 residues. The ends were cut back, 2 bases at V and 6 bases at J, with 18 bases in the middle. In nucleotides, the CDR3 is TGTGCCAGCAGTGAACCCCAGGCACTTCTTCGGGATACGCAGTATTTT. Encoded protein: CASSEPQALLRDTQYF.

This chain links TRBV2 with TRBJ2-3; 8 bases are a match to TRBD2. After removal of 6 bases from V and 1 base from J, the junction contained 6 bases not matched to a gene. Germline-derived CDR1 and CDR2 are SNHLY and FYNNEI. The CDR3 spans 15 residues. The CDR3 nucleotides are TGTGCCAGCAGCGGTAGCGGGGATCGCACAGATACGCAGTATTTT. Protein product: CASSGSGDRTDTQYF.

V is TRBV7-2 and J is TRBJ2-7, with D uncertain. The V gene's germline CDR1 is SGHTA and CDR2 FQGNSA. Trimming cost V 4 bases and J 0 bases, with 13 bases left between them. This CDR3 is built from 15 residues. The CDR3 coding sequence is TGTGCCAGCAGCTACGACGGCCGCGGCTCCTACGAGCAGTACTTC. This sequence encodes CASSYDGRGSYEQYF.

This clone showed up just once. The chain uses TRBV28 and TRBJ2-7, with 7 bases aligning to TRBD2. The J segment lost 2 bases and the V segment lost 10 bases, leaving 5 bases of the junction unmatched. The CDR3 length is 12 residues. Germline loops: CDR1 MDHEN, CDR2 SYDVKM. The CDR3 is CATGGSTYEQYF. CDR3 sequence (DNA): TGTGCCACCGGGGGGTCTACCTACGAGCAGTACTTC.

Worth noting for this clone: The sample contains more than one DNA sequence encoding this CDR3. The rearrangement joins TRBV11-2 to TRBJ2-1; 9 bases agree with TRBD1. J gave up 2 bases and V 5 bases, and 1 base lay outside the gene matches. CDR3 size: 14 residues. Germline values: CDR1 SGHAT, CDR2 FQNNGV. CDR3 nucleotides: TGTGCCAGCAGCCGGGACAGGGCCTACAATGAGCAGTTCTTC. Translating it yields CASSRDRAYNEQFF.

This sequence joins TRBV7-2 and TRBJ1-3, with D hard to call. This CDR3 contains 16 residues. Germline loops: CDR1 SGHTA, CDR2 FQGNSA. The ends were cut back, 3 bases at V and 4 bases at J, with 16 bases in the middle. The CDR3, as DNA: TGTGCCAGCAGCTTGGAGGCTCATTCTCTGGGAAACACCATATATTTT. It yields the protein CASSLEAHSLGNTIYF.

This clone was counted a single time. The chain joins TRBV5-4 to TRBJ2-7, with D unresolved. Per the germline V gene, CDR1 is SGHNT and CDR2 is YYREEE (reference sequence). With 0 bases removed from V and 2 bases from J, the gap between germline ends came to 9 bases. The length of the CDR3 is 14 residues. CDR3 in amino acids: CASSLAQAPYEQYF. In DNA form, the CDR3 reads TGTGCCAGCAGCTTGGCGCAGGCACCCTACGAGCAGTACTTC.

V is TRBV10-3 and J is TRBJ1-3; D remains unclear. The ends were cut back, 10 bases at V and 3 bases at J, with 13 bases in the middle. Looked up from germline, CDR1 is ENHRY and CDR2 is SYGVKD. The CDR3 length is 13 residues. This chain's CDR3 is CATQASIGNTIYF. The DNA of the CDR3 is TGTGCCACCCAGGCCTCTATTGGAAACACCATATATTTT.

The chain links TRBV6-5 to TRBJ2-3, with a weak D call TRBD1 (5 bases). Germline loops: CDR1 MNHEY, CDR2 SVGAGI. V dropped 6 bases and J dropped 2 bases, with 15 bases sitting between them. There are 15 residues in the CDR3. Here the CDR3 reads CASRKGILFTDTQYF. The CDR3 DNA follows: TGTGCCAGCAGAAAGGGGATACTATTCACAGATACGCAGTATTTT.

In DNA, the CDR3 is TGTGCCAGCAGCTTAGAGGTCCGGGTACAAATGGATACGCAGTATTTT. Amino acids: CASSLEVRVQMDTQYF. The chain links TRBV7-2 to TRBJ2-3; unclear D gene. The germline gives CDR1 SGHTA, CDR2 FQGNSA. Trimming left V 1 base short and J 6 bases short, with 17 bases between. The CDR3 loop spans 16 amino acids.

The chain has TRBV27 and TRBJ1-2; D unclear. CDR1 and CDR2 (germline): MNHEY, SMNVEV (reference sequence). The V and J ends lost 10 bases and 4 bases respectively, with 16 bases between them. The CDR3 totals 13 residues. The CDR3, as DNA: TGTGCCACCGCGAGCCGAGTTCCCTATGGCTACACCTTC. Translated, it gives CATASRVPYGYTF.

This clone came up once. The gene calls are TRBV30 and TRBJ1-5; the D gene is possibly TRBD1 (5 bases). V was pared by 3 bases and J by 4 bases, with 10 bases between. Germline loops: CDR1 GTSNPN, CDR2 SVGIG (reference sequence). This CDR3 spans 13 amino acids. The CDR3 nucleotides are TGTGCCTGGAGCGCAGGGCTAAATCAGCCCCAGCATTTT. It codes for CAWSAGLNQPQHF.

The CDR3 is CASSQDLRNTEAFF. CDR3 bases: TGCGCCAGCAGCCAAGATCTGAGGAACACTGAAGCTTTCTTT. V usage is TRBV4-3 and J usage is TRBJ1-1; D is unresolved. Germline V gene lookup returns CDR1 LGHNA and CDR2 YSLEER. Trimming removed 0 bases at V and 1 base at J, with 6 bases between. The CDR3 runs to 14 residues.

CDR3 region: CASSEIWGRNEKLFF. The CDR3, as DNA: TGTGCCAGCAGTGAAATATGGGGGCGGAATGAAAAACTGTTTTTT. The chain recombines TRBV2 with TRBJ1-4, with a weak D call TRBD1 (6 bases). Germline V lookup: CDR1 SNHLY, CDR2 FYNNEI. The V end lost 2 bases, the J end lost 5 bases, and 12 bases lay between the germline ends. This CDR3 contains 15 residues.

The chain joins TRBV4-1 to TRBJ2-3; TRBD2 agrees at 9 bases. After removal of 0 bases from V and 3 bases from J, the junction contained 4 bases not matched to a gene. Germline CDR1 MGHRA, CDR2 YSYEKL. The CDR3 loop spans 16 amino acids. The DNA for the CDR3 is TGCGCCAGCAGCCAAGATCCAGCGGGAGGAACAGATACGCAGTATTTT. Protein sequence: CASSQDPAGGTDTQYF.

This chain links TRBV5-1 with TRBJ2-5; possibly TRBD2 for D (6 bases). With 3 bases removed from V and 5 bases from J, the gap between germline ends came to 14 bases. CDR1 and CDR2 (germline): SGHRS, YFSETQ. CDR3 size: 14 residues. Here the CDR3 reads CASSSPGEAETQYF. In nucleotides, the CDR3 is TGCGCCAGCAGCTCCCCCGGGGAGGCGGAGACCCAGTACTTC. The complete variable domain, with remaining parts taken from reference TRBV5-1 and TRBJ2-5, reads KAGVTQTPRYLIKTRGQQVTLSCSPISGHRSVSWYQQTPGQGLQFLFEYFSETQRNKGNFPGRFSGRQFSNSRSEMNVSTLELGDSALYLCASSSPGEAETQYFGPGTRLLVL.

This clone was seen only a few times. The J gene is TRBJ1-2, the V gene TRBV7-9; 7 bases align to TRBD1. Germline loops: CDR1 SEHNR, CDR2 FQNEAQ (reference sequence). After removal of 5 bases from V and 8 bases from J, the junction contained 8 bases not matched to a gene. The CDR3 totals 13 residues. In DNA form, the CDR3 reads TGTGCCAGCAGCGGCACACAGGGGTACGGCTACACCTTC. This codes for CASSGTQGYGYTF.

This sequence joins TRBV5-1 and TRBJ2-2; D might be TRBD2 (5 bases). Trimming left V 1 base short and J 0 bases short, with 7 bases between. Germline-derived CDR1 and CDR2 are SGHRS and YFSETQ. The CDR3 consists of 15 residues. CDR3 amino acids: CASSLTAANTGELFF. Here the CDR3 DNA reads TGCGCCAGCAGCTTGACAGCGGCGAACACCGGGGAGCTGTTTTTT.

The V and J genes are TRBV5-1 and TRBJ1-2; the match to TRBD1 covers 7 bases. J gave up 9 bases and V 4 bases, and 21 bases lay outside the gene matches. Germline V gene sequence: CDR1 SGHRS, CDR2 YFSETQ. This CDR3 is built from 17 residues. CDR3 bases: TGCGCCAGCAGCCTCAACACCCCGGGACAGCTGAGCTGGAGCTACACCTTC. This gives the protein CASSLNTPGQLSWSYTF.

This clone came up a few times. The CDR3 nucleotides read TGTGCCAGCAGCTTTCCGATTGTCGAGAGGGAGGGAGAGCAGTACTTC. Encoded protein: CASSFPIVEREGEQYF. The chain is built from TRBV7-6 and TRBJ2-7; TRBD2 matches 7 bases. Trimming at V came to 3 bases and at J to 7 bases, leaving 15 bases not matched to a gene. This CDR3 is 16 amino acids long. Germline values: CDR1 SGHVS, CDR2 FNYEAQ. Using reference TRBV7-6 and TRBJ2-7 for the parts outside the CDR3, the full variable domain is GAGVSQSPRYKVTKRGQDVALRCDPISGHVSLYWYRQALGQGPEFLTYFNYEAQQDKSGLPNDRFSAERPEGSISTLTIQRTEQRDSAMYRCASSFPIVEREGEQYFGPGTRLTVT.